This is a list of T cell receptor beta chains from one sample in a study of shared clonotypes between healthy human individuals. Sequencing was performed with immunoSEQ multiplex PCR; in TCRdb, only in-frame clones are kept and a portion is missing. Here the sample spans millions of clones, 90% to 95% being singletons. Sequencing input: naive CD4+ T cells sorted from blood. The source of these receptors is a man in his late teens or twenties in good health. The CDR3 runs from the conserved cysteine through the conserved F or W. D genes are given only for firm matches. A row's size may be missing; if present it is once, few, many or a size class.

j_call v_call d_call clone_size cdr3_length cdr3_aa cdr3_nt
TRBJ2-7 TRBV6-6 TRBD1 . 14 CASSQTGLSYEQYF TGTGCCAGCAGCCAGACAGGGCTCTCCTACGAGCAGTACTTC
TRBJ1-5 TRBV28 . . 13 CVTGGILEQPQHF TGTGTCACCGGCGGCATCTTAGAGCAGCCCCAGCATTTT
TRBJ2-7 TRBV9 TRBD2 . 13 CASGREGLYEQYF TGTGCCAGCGGACGGGAGGGCCTATACGAGCAGTACTTC
TRBJ1-4 TRBV18 TRBD1 . 16 CASSPPGQGAYEKLFF TGTGCCAGCTCACCCCCGGGACAGGGGGCGTATGAAAAACTGTTTTTT
TRBJ2-7 TRBV6-5 TRBD2 . 14 CASRPGLGGPRQYF TGTGCCAGCAGACCGGGACTAGGCGGGCCGAGGCAGTACTTC
TRBJ2-3 TRBV19 TRBD1 . 16 CASKQGRPSSTDTQYF TGTGCCAGTAAACAGGGGCGCCCCTCTAGCACAGATACGCAGTATTTT
TRBJ2-7 TRBV5-1 TRBD1 . 15 CASSSTGTGFHEQYF TGCGCCAGCAGCTCAACCGGGACAGGGTTCCACGAGCAGTACTTC
TRBJ1-5 TRBV19 . once 14 CASGTVLSNQPQHF TGTGCCAGTGGTACAGTTCTTAGCAATCAGCCCCAGCATTTT
TRBJ2-1 TRBV6-6 TRBD2 . 15 CASSYAGEGYNEQFF TGTGCCAGCAGTTACGCGGGAGAGGGATACAATGAGCAGTTCTTC
TRBJ2-1 TRBV2 TRBD2 . 13 CASRAGVGAEQFF TGTGCCAGCAGGGCGGGAGTGGGTGCTGAGCAGTTCTTC
TRBJ2-7 TRBV11-2 . . 14 CASSLESPSYEQYF TGTGCCAGCAGCTTAGAATCACCCTCCTACGAGCAGTACTTC
TRBJ2-2 TRBV12-5 . . 16 CASGLVRGSYTGELFF TGTGCTAGTGGTTTGGTACGGGGTAGCTACACCGGGGAGCTGTTTTTT
TRBJ2-5 TRBV30 TRBD2 . 12 CALLAGGETQYF TGTGCCTTACTAGCGGGAGGAGAGACCCAGTACTTC
TRBJ1-5 TRBV5-1 TRBD1 . 19 CASSLAGTGEQVDNQPQHF TGCGCCAGCAGCCTAGCCGGGACAGGGGAACAGGTCGACAATCAGCCCCAGCATTTT
TRBJ2-1 TRBV5-1 TRBD2 . 14 CASSVGGIVSEQFF TGCGCCAGCAGCGTGGGAGGGATCGTAAGTGAGCAGTTCTTC
TRBJ1-2 TRBV5-4 . . 14 CASSEGQTLYGYTF TGTGCCAGCAGCGAAGGACAGACCTTATATGGCTACACCTTC
TRBJ2-5 TRBV9 . . 12 CASSVDSETQYF TGTGCCAGCAGCGTAGATAGTGAGACCCAGTACTTC